The rows below give T cell receptor beta chains drawn from one sample of a study of beta chain features in type 1 diabetes. This table comes from immunoSEQ multiplex PCR, and its TCRdb copy is limited to in-frame clones, with some not included. The table lists tens of thousands of clones, approximately 50% of them singletons. Material for sequencing was central memory CD4+ T cells from blood. These receptors were obtained from a young man with type 1 diabetes. CDR3s include the opening cysteine and the closing phenylalanine or tryptophan. A D gene is named only where the DNA matches it firmly. Some rows mark clone size as missing; the rest say once, few, many or name a class of expanded clone.

CDR3aa	CDR3nt	j_gene	abundance	v_gene	d_gene
CASSIAAGALGNTIYF	TGTGCCAGTAGTATTGCGGCGGGGGCGTTGGGAAACACCATATATTTT	TRBJ1-3	.	TRBV19	.
CASSLLGASNQPQHF	TGTGCCAGCAGCCTTCTGGGGGCGTCCAATCAGCCCCAGCATTTT	TRBJ1-5	.	TRBV7-8	.
CASSEAADTQYF	TGTGCCAGCAGTGAAGCTGCAGATACGCAGTATTTT	TRBJ2-3	.	TRBV6-5	.
CASSPQGMNTEAFF	TGTGCCAGCAGTCCACAGGGTATGAACACTGAAGCTTTCTTT	TRBJ1-1	.	TRBV2	.
CSVRGAGEQFF	TGCAGCGTGCGGGGGGCCGGTGAGCAGTTCTTC	TRBJ2-1	.	TRBV29-1	TRBD2
CASSTGTGYWYF	TGTGCCAGCAGCACCGGGACAGGGTATTGGTATTTT	TRBJ2-3	.	TRBV7-9	TRBD1
CASSWDRATGELFF	TGTGCCAGCAGTTGGGACAGGGCTACCGGGGAGCTGTTTTTT	TRBJ2-2	few	TRBV6-5	TRBD1
CASSSTSGGAAHEQYF	TGCGCCAGCAGCTCAACTAGCGGGGGGGCGGCACACGAGCAGTACTTC	TRBJ2-7	.	TRBV5-1	TRBD2
CASSLTGVNEKLFF	TGTGCCAGCAGCCTGACAGGGGTGAACGAAAAACTGTTTTTT	TRBJ1-4	.	TRBV7-9	TRBD1
CASSLGAALLNEKLFF	TGTGCCAGCAGCTTAGGGGCCGCGCTCCTTAATGAAAAACTGTTTTTT	TRBJ1-4	few	TRBV7-9	.
CASSREQGATGELFF	TGTGCCAGCAGTCGAGAACAGGGGGCAACCGGGGAGCTGTTTTTT	TRBJ2-2	few	TRBV2	TRBD1
CASRAEGQTNTEAFF	TGTGCCAGCAGGGCCGAGGGACAGACCAACACTGAAGCTTTCTTT	TRBJ1-1	.	TRBV6-1	TRBD1
CASSKGTDAEAFF	TGTGCCAGCAGCAAAGGGACAGACGCTGAAGCTTTCTTT	TRBJ1-1	.	TRBV21-1	.
CASSSSGGEQFF	TGTGCCAGCAGCTCCTCTGGCGGTGAGCAGTTCTTC	TRBJ2-1	.	TRBV7-7	.
CASSLDRAGGEQYF	TGCGCCAGCAGCTTGGACAGGGCGGGGGGAGAGCAGTACTTC	TRBJ2-7	few	TRBV5-1	TRBD2
CASSIPLQETQYF	TGTGCCAGCAGCATCCCCCTCCAAGAGACCCAGTACTTC	TRBJ2-5	.	TRBV7-2	.